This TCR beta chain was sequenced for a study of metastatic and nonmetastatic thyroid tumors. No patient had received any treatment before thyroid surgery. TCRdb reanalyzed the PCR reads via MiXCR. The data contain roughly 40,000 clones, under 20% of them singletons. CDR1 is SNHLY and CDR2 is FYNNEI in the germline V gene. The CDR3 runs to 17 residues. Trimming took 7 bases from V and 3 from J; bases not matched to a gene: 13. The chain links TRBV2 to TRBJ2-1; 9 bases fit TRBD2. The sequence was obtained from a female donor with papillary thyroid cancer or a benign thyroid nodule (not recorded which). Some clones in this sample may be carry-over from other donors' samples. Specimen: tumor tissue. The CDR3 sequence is CASNPASGVYLYNEQFF. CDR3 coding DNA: TGTGCCAGCAACCCTGCTAGCGGGGTTTATCTCTACAATGAGCAGTTCTTC.